This T cell receptor beta chain was sequenced in a study of T-cell reconstitution after alpha-beta-depleted transplantation in children. Study-level points and caveats: Newly produced T cells mostly accounted for T-cell counts and diversity one year post-transplant. Some patients owed their high day-60 TCRbeta diversity to surviving recipient T cells and thymic progenitors. Approximately two months post-transplant, alpha-beta T cells reportedly originated from several hundred expanded graft clones.

For TCRbeta, the library was prepared with unique molecular identifiers. Each CDR3 protein gets one entry after TCRdb re-called the PCR reads with MiXCR. The table records 150,000 to 250,000 distinct CDR3 sequences, 5% to 6.5% of them present only once. J gave up 0 bases and V 4 bases, and 6 bases lay outside the gene matches. CDR1 MDHEN and CDR2 SYDVKM come from the germline V gene. The CDR3 is 16 residues long. This clonotype was detected ten times or more. Its antigen is unknown. The material was PBMCs, obtained before TCRalphabeta/CD19-depleted stem cell transplant. This chain links TRBV28 with TRBJ1-5; 7 nucleotides match TRBD1. This receptor was identified in a girl less than two years old with combined immunodeficiency, due to receive a stem cell transplant. As DNA, the CDR3 is TGTGCCAGCAGTTCCGGGGACAGCTATAGCAATCAGCCCCAGCATTTT. It translates to CASSSGDSYSNQPQHF.